These 7 T cell receptor beta chains originate from one sample sequenced in a study of metastatic and nonmetastatic thyroid tumors. TCRdb re-clonotyped the PCR reads via MiXCR. This table holds around 45,000 clones, roughly 3.9% found once. Until they underwent thyroid surgery, no patient had received any treatment. Material: blood. The receptors were gathered from a female donor with papillary thyroid cancer or a benign thyroid nodule (not recorded which). Some clones in this sample may be carry-over from other donors' samples.

Many counts were recorded for this clone. The genes are TRBV4-1 and TRBJ2-1; no firm D call. Trimming left V 0 bases short and J 0 bases short, with 12 bases between. The CDR3 length is 17 residues. CDR1 MGHRA and CDR2 YSYEKL come from the germline V gene. The CDR3 region has the DNA TGCGCCAGCAGCCAAGACCCCCCTAGTTTCTCCTACAATGAGCAGTTCTTC. Translated: CASSQDPPSFSYNEQFF.

The V and J genes are TRBV7-2 and TRBJ1-4, with 11 bases identical to TRBD1. The CDR3 contains 16 residues. Trimming took 5 bases from V and 6 from J; bases not matched to a gene: 8. Germline CDR1 is SGHTA and CDR2 is FQGNSA. CDR3 nucleotides: TGTGCCAGCAGCCTACAGGGACAGGGGGGGGATGAAAAACTGTTTTTT. Translated: CASSLQGQGGDEKLFF.

This clone was seen many times. V and J are TRBV11-2 and TRBJ2-3; TRBD1 agrees at 8 bases. The length of the CDR3 is 14 residues. Looked up from germline, CDR1 is SGHAT and CDR2 is FQNNGV. V gave up 8 bases and J gave up 2 bases; unmatched junction bases: 6. CDR3 nucleotides: TGTGCCAGCCAGGACAGGGTGATCACAGATACGCAGTATTTT. Protein sequence: CASQDRVITDTQYF. Drawing the rest from reference TRBV11-2 and TRBJ2-3, the complete variable domain is EAGVAQSPRYKIIEKRQSVAFWCNPISGHATLYWYQQILGQGPKLLIQFQNNGVVDDSQLPKDRFSAERLKGVDSTLKIQPAKLEDSAVYLCASQDRVITDTQYFGPGTRLTVL.

This clone was counted a few times. CDR3 coding DNA: TGTGCCAGCAGCCATGGAGGCAATGAGCAGTTCTTC. Encoded protein: CASSHGGNEQFF. J is TRBJ2-1 and V is TRBV28; a possible D gene is TRBD2 (5 bases). This CDR3 spans 12 amino acids. With 6 bases removed from V and 6 bases from J, the gap between germline ends came to 9 bases. Per the germline V gene, CDR1 is MDHEN and CDR2 is SYDVKM.

The rearrangement joins TRBV20-1 to TRBJ1-2; D call uncertain. Germline loops: CDR1 DFQATT, CDR2 SNEGSKA (reference sequence). This CDR3 has 15 residues. The V end was cut by 0 bases, the J end by 2 bases, with 13 bases between. CDR3 residues: CSARDFQRGNYGYTF. The CDR3 DNA sequence: TGCAGTGCTAGAGATTTTCAGAGAGGGAACTATGGCTACACCTTC.

The chain couples TRBV6-2 or TRBV6-3 to TRBJ2-7; D gene unclear. The CDR3 runs 15 residues. Germline CDR1 and CDR2: MNHEY and SVGEGT. V lost 2 bases and J lost 2, with 13 bases in between. The CDR3 reads CASSYDTSQTYEQYF. As DNA, the CDR3 is TGTGCCAGCAGTTACGACACAAGCCAGACCTACGAGCAGTACTTC.

This clone came up many times. The CDR3 DNA sequence: TGTGCCAGCAGTTTTGCGGGGGAAGGATATGGCTACACCTTC. Translated: CASSFAGEGYGYTF. V usage is TRBV12-3 or TRBV12-4 and J usage is TRBJ1-2; D is possibly TRBD1 (5 bases). The V end was cut by 3 bases, the J end by 5 bases, with 13 bases between. This CDR3 has 14 residues.